This note documents a single T cell receptor beta chain sequence. Its antigen is not identified. From the 5' RACE reads, TCRdb called clonotypes with MiXCR, one entry per CDR3 protein. The sample has hundreds of thousands of distinct CDR3 sequences; around 12% are singletons. The sample is drawn from a study of identical twins. This CDR3 is built from 15 residues. Trimming removed 0 bases at V and 3 bases at J, with 11 bases between. Study conclusions and caveats: Beta out-of-frame sequences showed weaker excess twin sharing.

The same sample was also studied in work on yellow fever vaccine responses in identical twins.

The sample consisted of CD8+ T cells sorted from blood. This sequence was found in a woman between 18 and 30 years old in good health. The chain combines TRBV12-3 or TRBV12-4 with TRBJ1-2; unclear D gene. As DNA, the CDR3 is TGTGCCAGCAGTTTAGCTCCTCGGCCTTACTATGGCTACACCTTC. Amino acid sequence: CASSLAPRPYYGYTF.